Below, 21 T cell receptor beta chains from the same sample are listed, as sequenced in a study of metastatic and nonmetastatic thyroid tumors. Each patient came to thyroid surgery without any prior treatment (of any kind). TCRdb re-called clones via MiXCR from the PCR reads. Of approximately 82,000 clones in the sample, about 12% were seen once. Input material: tumor tissue. All receptors come from a female donor with papillary thyroid cancer or a benign thyroid nodule (not recorded which). Some clones in this sample may be carry-over from other donors' samples.

This clone was seen repeatedly, ten times or more. The chain couples TRBV15 to TRBJ1-5; TRBD1 agrees at 10 bases. CDR3 length: 13 amino acids. Germline CDR1 and CDR2: LNHNV and YYDKDF (reference sequence). The junction had 6 bases not matched to a gene; V was cut back by 6 bases and J by 10 bases. CDR3 protein: CATRRDRGNPQHF. CDR3 bases: TGTGCCACCAGACGGGACAGGGGTAACCCCCAGCATTTT.

Only a few counts were recorded for this clone. The rearrangement joins TRBV7-9 to TRBJ2-5, with D unresolved. CDR1 is SEHNR, CDR2 FQNEAQ, per germline (reference sequence). The CDR3 consists of 13 residues. Trimming took off 5 bases at V and 4 bases at J, with 11 bases between the two ends. CDR3 bases: TGTGCCAGCAGCCCGGGCCCATCAGAGACCCAGTACTTC. Translation gives CASSPGPSETQYF.

This clone was seen repeatedly, ten times or more. The genes are TRBV11-2 and TRBJ1-5; 8 bases are a match to TRBD1. CDR3 length: 13 residues. The V gene's germline CDR1 is SGHAT and CDR2 FQNNGV. The ends lost 5 bases at V and 6 bases at J; junction bases unmatched: 3. This chain's CDR3 is CASSQGTGQPQHF. CDR3 nucleotide sequence: TGTGCCAGCAGCCAAGGGACAGGTCAGCCCCAGCATTTT.

This clone was observed many times. The sample carries other DNA sequences with the same CDR3. The chain links TRBV30 to TRBJ2-7; 7 positions agree with TRBD1. The trim removed 3 bases at V and 4 bases at J, leaving 9 bases unmatched. CDR1 and CDR2 from the germline V gene are GTSNPN and SVGIG (reference sequence). The CDR3 length is 14 residues. The CDR3: CAWSVSGTAYEQYF. The CDR3 bases are TGTGCCTGGAGCGTATCCGGGACAGCGTACGAGCAGTACTTC.

A remark on this clone: This may arise from a read error, as a much more abundant clone is one base away. The CDR3 DNA sequence: TGTGCCACCAGTGACCGGACTAGTCCTATCACAGATACGCAGTATTTT. The encoded protein is CATSDRTSPITDTQYF. The chain is built from TRBV24-1 and TRBJ2-3; TRBD2 matches 7 bases. The J segment lost 2 bases and the V segment lost 4 bases, leaving 8 bases of the junction unmatched. CDR3 length equals 16 residues. CDR1 and CDR2 from the germline V gene are KGHDR and SFDVKD.

There are many counts of this clone. The J gene is TRBJ2-1, the V gene TRBV14, with 7 bases identical to TRBD2. The V gene's germline CDR1 is SGHDN and CDR2 FVKESK. CDR3 length: 11 amino acids. Trimming took 5 bases from V and 9 from J; bases not matched to a gene: 1. The CDR3 sequence: CASSAGVEQFF. The CDR3 coding sequence is TGTGCCAGCAGCGCGGGAGTTGAGCAGTTCTTC.

This clone was seen many times. This chain joins TRBV29-1 and TRBJ2-7, with 9 bases fitting TRBD1. The V gene end was trimmed by 1 base and the J gene end by 5 bases; junction bases not matched to a gene: 6. In germline, CDR1 is SQVTM, CDR2 ANQGSEA. The CDR3 has 14 amino acids. CDR3 protein: CSVEVQDRGHEQYF. CDR3 nucleotide sequence: TGCAGCGTTGAAGTCCAGGACAGGGGACACGAGCAGTACTTC.

The DNA for the CDR3 is TGTGCCAGCAGCACGGGACTATCTGGTCTCCGGACCAATGAGCAGTTCTTC. Translation gives CASSTGLSGLRTNEQFF. This chain links TRBV27 with TRBJ2-1, with 7 bases identical to TRBD2. The length of the CDR3 is 17 residues. Germline CDR1 is MNHEY and CDR2 is SMNVEV (reference sequence). V gave up 6 bases and J gave up 6 bases; unmatched junction bases: 17.

This clone was seen only a few times. This may come from a read error, since a much larger clone is one base off. This chain links TRBV24-1 with TRBJ2-5; D not resolved. CDR3 length: 11 residues. CDR1 is KGHDR, CDR2 SFDVKD, per germline. V dropped 9 bases and J dropped 5 bases, with 9 bases sitting between them. The CDR3 region has the DNA TGTGCCACCGGAACCCCGGAGACCCAGTACTTC. This translates into CATGTPETQYF.

This clone has a count of ten or more. In DNA form, the CDR3 reads TGTGCCAGTCATACAGGGGGCGCATATGGCTACACCTTC. It is translated as CASHTGGAYGYTF. The chain recombines TRBV2 with TRBJ1-2, with 9 bases matching TRBD1. This CDR3 spans 13 amino acids. CDR1 and CDR2 (germline): SNHLY, FYNNEI. Trimming at V came to 9 bases and at J to 5 bases, leaving 7 bases not matched to a gene.

This clone was recorded only once. The chain uses TRBV11-2 and TRBJ1-1, with D uncertain. The germline V gene encodes CDR1 SGHAT and CDR2 FQNNGV. The V end lost 7 bases, the J end lost 1 base, and 13 bases lay between the germline ends. There are 14 residues in the CDR3. CDR3 sequence reads: CASTSEPKNTEAFF. For the CDR3, the DNA is TGTGCCAGCACCTCGGAACCGAAGAACACTGAAGCTTTCTTT. The full variable domain, its missing parts supplied by reference TRBV11-2 and TRBJ1-1, is EAGVAQSPRYKIIEKRQSVAFWCNPISGHATLYWYQQILGQGPKLLIQFQNNGVVDDSQLPKDRFSAERLKGVDSTLKIQPAKLEDSAVYLCASTSEPKNTEAFFGQGTRLTVV.

This clone was detected ten times or more. J is TRBJ2-7 and V is TRBV27, with TRBD2 matching over 8 bases. The CDR3 length is 15 residues. Trimming removed 3 bases from V and 4 bases from J; junction bases left unmatched: 8. In germline, CDR1 is MNHEY, CDR2 SMNVEV (reference sequence). The CDR3: CASSFGAGGPYEQYF. The DNA of the CDR3 is TGTGCCAGCAGTTTTGGGGCGGGGGGACCGTACGAGCAGTACTTC.

This clone was picked up a small number of times. One end of the junction is discordant with germline, which a read error may explain. This chain uses TRBV19 with TRBJ2-1; perhaps TRBD2 as D (6 bases). This CDR3 is built from 15 residues. Germline V gene data show CDR1 as LNHDA and CDR2 as SQIVND (reference sequence). CDR3 sequence reads: CASSILAFSYNEQFF. The CDR3 DNA follows: TGTGCCAGTAGTATACTAGCGTTCTCCTACAATGAGCAATTCTTC.

This clone was recorded many times. The chain has TRBV13 and TRBJ2-7; D unresolved. Deletions cut 5 bases from V and 2 bases from J, with 13 bases between. The length of the CDR3 is 14 residues. Germline assignment: CDR1 PRHDT and CDR2 FYEKMQ (reference sequence). CDR3 protein: CASSARVTTYEQYF. The CDR3 DNA sequence: TGTGCCAGCAGCGCAAGGGTCACGACCTACGAGCAGTACTTC.

The table lists this clone with many counts. J is TRBJ1-5 and V is TRBV6-1; 9 positions agree with TRBD1. The CDR3 is 13 amino acids. V was pared by 8 bases and J by 3 bases, with 2 bases of the junction left unmatched. Germline CDR1 and CDR2: MNHNS and SASEGT. The chain's CDR3 is CASGTGSNQPQHF. As DNA, the CDR3 is TGTGCCAGCGGGACAGGGTCCAATCAGCCCCAGCATTTT.

This clone has a count of ten or more. Here the CDR3 reads CSAGTTGKSYEQYF. CDR3 DNA sequence: TGCAGTGCCGGGACTACGGGAAAGTCCTACGAGCAGTACTTC. The chain is built from TRBV20-1 and TRBJ2-7; 7 bases are a match to TRBD2. The junction had 9 bases not matched to a gene; V was cut back by 6 bases and J by 1 base. The CDR3 sequence is 14 residues long. The V gene's germline CDR1 is DFQATT and CDR2 SNEGSKA (reference sequence).

In regard to this clone: This could be a read error, since a much larger clone is one nucleotide away. The genes are TRBV28 and TRBJ1-4; 11 bases fit TRBD1. CDR1 and CDR2 from the germline V gene are MDHEN and SYDVKM. The CDR3 sequence is 15 residues long. The CDR3 DNA follows: TGTGCCAGCGGAGGCCGGGGACAGGGGGGTGAAAAACGGTTTTTT. As protein: CASGGRGQGGEKRFF.

In this sample, this clone turned up many times. The chain recombines TRBV3-1 with TRBJ1-1, with D maybe TRBD1 (6 bases). The germline gives CDR1 LGHDT, CDR2 YNNKEL (reference sequence). This CDR3 is 14 amino acids long. Trimming took off 10 bases at V and 4 bases at J, with 19 bases between the two ends. This CDR3 reads CATVSGAASTEAFF. CDR3 bases: TGTGCCACGGTCTCAGGGGCCGCCAGCACTGAAGCTTTCTTT. Combining the CDR3 with reference TRBV3-1 and TRBJ1-1 gives the whole variable domain DTAVSQTPKYLVTQMGNDKSIKCEQNLGHDTMYWYKQDSKKFLKIMFSYNNKELIINETVPNRFSPKSPDKAHLNLHINSLELGDSAVYFCATVSGAASTEAFFGQGTRLTVV.

This clone was detected ten times or more. The genes are TRBV5-5 and TRBJ2-7; TRBD1 aligns across 7 bases. Per germline, CDR1 SGHKS and CDR2 YYEKEE (reference sequence). With V trimmed by 4 bases and J by 11 bases, 6 bases remained unmatched. The CDR3 has 11 residues. As DNA, the CDR3 is TGTGCCAGCAGCGAGCAGGGGGTTGAGTACTTC. Translating it yields CASSEQGVEYF.

The rearrangement joins TRBV20-1 to TRBJ2-5; D possibly corresponds to TRBD2 (6 bases). The germline V and J ends were trimmed by 2 bases and 7 bases, with 17 bases remaining between them. The germline V gene encodes CDR1 DFQATT and CDR2 SNEGSKA (reference sequence). The CDR3 sequence is 14 residues long. CDR3 DNA: TGCAGTGCTAGAACGGGACTGAATCGGGGGACCCAGTACTTC. The encoded protein is CSARTGLNRGTQYF.

The gene calls are TRBV20-1 and TRBJ1-2; D might be TRBD1 (6 bases). V dropped 6 bases and J dropped 8 bases, with 16 bases sitting between them. From germline, CDR1 is DFQATT and CDR2 SNEGSKA (reference sequence). The CDR3 runs 12 residues. CDR3 loop: CSARGEWGGYTF. For the CDR3, the DNA is TGCAGTGCGAGGGGGGAGTGGGGCGGCTACACCTTC.